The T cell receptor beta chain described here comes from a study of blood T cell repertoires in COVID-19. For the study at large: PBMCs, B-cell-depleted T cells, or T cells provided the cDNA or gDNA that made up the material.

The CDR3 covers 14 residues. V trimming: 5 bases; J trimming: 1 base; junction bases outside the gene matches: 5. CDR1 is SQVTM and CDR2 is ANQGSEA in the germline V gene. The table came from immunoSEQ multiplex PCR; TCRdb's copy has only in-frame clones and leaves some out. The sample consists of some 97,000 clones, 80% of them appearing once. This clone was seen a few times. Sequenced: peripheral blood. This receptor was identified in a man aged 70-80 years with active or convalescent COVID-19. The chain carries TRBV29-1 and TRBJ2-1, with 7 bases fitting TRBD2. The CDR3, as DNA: TGCAGCGTTTTCGGCGGGAGTTCCTACAATGAGCAGTTCTTC. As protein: CSVFGGSSYNEQFF.